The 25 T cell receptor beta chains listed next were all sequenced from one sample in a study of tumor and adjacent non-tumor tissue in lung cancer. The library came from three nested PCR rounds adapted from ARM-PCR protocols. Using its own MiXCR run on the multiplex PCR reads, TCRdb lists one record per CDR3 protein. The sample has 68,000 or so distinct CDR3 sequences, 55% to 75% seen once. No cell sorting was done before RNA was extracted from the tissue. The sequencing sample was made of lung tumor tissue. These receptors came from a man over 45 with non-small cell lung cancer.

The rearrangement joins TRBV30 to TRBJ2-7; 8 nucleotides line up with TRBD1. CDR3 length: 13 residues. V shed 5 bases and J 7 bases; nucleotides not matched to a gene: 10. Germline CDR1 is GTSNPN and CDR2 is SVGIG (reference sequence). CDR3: CAWGGQGAREQYF. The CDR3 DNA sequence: TGTGCCTGGGGTGGGCAGGGGGCGCGTGAGCAGTACTTC.

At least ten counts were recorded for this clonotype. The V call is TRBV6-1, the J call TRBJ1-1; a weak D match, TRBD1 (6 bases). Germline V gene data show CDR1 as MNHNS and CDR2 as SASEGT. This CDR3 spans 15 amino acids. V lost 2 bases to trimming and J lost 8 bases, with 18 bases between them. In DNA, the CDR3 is TGTGCCAGCAGTGAACAAGGGCTCCGAGGGACAGAAGCTTTCTTT. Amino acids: CASSEQGLRGTEAFF.

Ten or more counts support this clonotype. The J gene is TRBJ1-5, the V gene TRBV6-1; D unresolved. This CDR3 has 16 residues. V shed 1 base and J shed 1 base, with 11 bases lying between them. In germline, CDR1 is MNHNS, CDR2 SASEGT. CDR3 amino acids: CASSEGYRQSNQPQHF. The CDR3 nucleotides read TGTGCCAGCAGTGAAGGTTACCGCCAAAGCAATCAGCCCCAGCATTTT.

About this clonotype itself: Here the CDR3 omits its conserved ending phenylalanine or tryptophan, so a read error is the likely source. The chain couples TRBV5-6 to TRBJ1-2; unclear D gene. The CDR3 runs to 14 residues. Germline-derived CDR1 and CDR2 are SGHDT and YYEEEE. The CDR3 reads CTSSLILIENGYTL. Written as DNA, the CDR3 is TGTACCAGCAGCTTGATACTCATAGAGAATGGCTACACCCTC.

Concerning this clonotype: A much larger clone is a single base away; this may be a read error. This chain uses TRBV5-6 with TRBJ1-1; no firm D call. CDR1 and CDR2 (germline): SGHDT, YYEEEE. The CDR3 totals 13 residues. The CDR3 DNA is TGTGCCAGCAGCCAATACGGGCTCCCTGATGCTTTCTTT. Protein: CASSQYGLPDAFF.

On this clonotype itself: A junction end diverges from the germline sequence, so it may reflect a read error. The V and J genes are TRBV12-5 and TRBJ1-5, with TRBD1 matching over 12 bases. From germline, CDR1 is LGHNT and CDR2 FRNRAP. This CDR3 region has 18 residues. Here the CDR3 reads CVSGHDGGQGASDQPQHF. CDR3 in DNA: TGTGTTAGTGGTCACGATGGGGGACAGGGGGCAAGCGATCAGCCCCAGCATTTT.

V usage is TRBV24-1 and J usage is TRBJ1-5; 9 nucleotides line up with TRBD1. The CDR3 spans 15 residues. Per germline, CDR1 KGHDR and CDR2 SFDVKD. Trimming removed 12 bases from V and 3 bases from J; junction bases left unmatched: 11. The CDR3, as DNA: TGTGCCTCCGGAGGAACAGGGGGCTTCAATCAGCCCCAGCATTTT. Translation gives CASGGTGGFNQPQHF.

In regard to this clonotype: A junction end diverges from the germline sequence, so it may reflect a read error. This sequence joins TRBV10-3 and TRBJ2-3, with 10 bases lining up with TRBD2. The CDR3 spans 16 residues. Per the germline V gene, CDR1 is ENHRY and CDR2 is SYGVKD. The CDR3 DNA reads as TGTGCCATCAGGCTAACTAGCGGGGCTAGCATAGATACGCAGTATTTT. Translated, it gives CAIRLTSGASIDTQYF.

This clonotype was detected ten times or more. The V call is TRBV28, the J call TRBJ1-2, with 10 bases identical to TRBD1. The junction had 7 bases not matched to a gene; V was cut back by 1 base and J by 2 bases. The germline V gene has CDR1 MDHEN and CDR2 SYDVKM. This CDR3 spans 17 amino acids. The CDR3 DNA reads TGTGCCAGCAGTTTATCGGGACAGGGGACCCTCAACTATGGCTACACCTTC. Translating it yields CASSLSGQGTLNYGYTF.

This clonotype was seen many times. The CDR3 DNA follows: TGTGCCAGCAGCAACAAAGTGGACAGATCGAACACCGGGGAGCTGTTTTTT. It encodes CASSNKVDRSNTGELFF. V usage is TRBV21-1 and J usage is TRBJ2-2; the table calls TRBD1, which could not be checked here. TRBV21-1 is described as a pseudogene. CDR3 length: 17 residues.

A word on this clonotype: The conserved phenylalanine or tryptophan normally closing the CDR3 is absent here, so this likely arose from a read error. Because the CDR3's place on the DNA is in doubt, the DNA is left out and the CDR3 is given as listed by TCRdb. The CDR3 loop reads CASSPRDRNEQHL. This chain uses TRBV7-8 with TRBJ2-7; the D call in the table, TRBD1, was not verified against the DNA. The CDR3 totals 13 residues, both ends included. Germline assignment: CDR1 SGHVS and CDR2 FQNEAQ.

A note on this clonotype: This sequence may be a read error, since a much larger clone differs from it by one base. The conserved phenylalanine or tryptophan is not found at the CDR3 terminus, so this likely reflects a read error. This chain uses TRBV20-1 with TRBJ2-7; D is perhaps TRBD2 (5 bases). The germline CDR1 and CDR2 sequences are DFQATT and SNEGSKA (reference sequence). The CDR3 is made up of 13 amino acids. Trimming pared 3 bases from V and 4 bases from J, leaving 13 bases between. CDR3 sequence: CSARSTGSYEQYI. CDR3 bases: TGCAGTGCTAGGAGCACGGGGTCTTACGAGCAGTACATC.

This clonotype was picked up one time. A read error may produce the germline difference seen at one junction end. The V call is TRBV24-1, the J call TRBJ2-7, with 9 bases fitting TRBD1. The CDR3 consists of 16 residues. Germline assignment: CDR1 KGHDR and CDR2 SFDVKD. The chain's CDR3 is CSTSGAGQGSSYEQYF. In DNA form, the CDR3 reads TGTTCCACCAGTGGCGCGGGACAGGGTAGCTCCTACGAGCAGTACTTC.

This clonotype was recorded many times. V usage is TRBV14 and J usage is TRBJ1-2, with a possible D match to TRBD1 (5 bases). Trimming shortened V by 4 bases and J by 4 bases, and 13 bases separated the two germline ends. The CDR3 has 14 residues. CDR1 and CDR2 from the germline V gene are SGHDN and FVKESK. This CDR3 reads CASSPLGGSYGYTF. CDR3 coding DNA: TGTGCCAGCAGCCCCCTGGGGGGGAGCTATGGCTACACCTTC.

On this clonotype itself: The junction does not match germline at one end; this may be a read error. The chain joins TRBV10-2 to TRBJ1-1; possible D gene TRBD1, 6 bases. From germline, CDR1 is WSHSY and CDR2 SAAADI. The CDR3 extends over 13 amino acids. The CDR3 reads CAGSRTDNTEAFF. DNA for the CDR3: TGCGCCGGCAGTCGGACAGATAACACTGAAGCTTTCTTT.

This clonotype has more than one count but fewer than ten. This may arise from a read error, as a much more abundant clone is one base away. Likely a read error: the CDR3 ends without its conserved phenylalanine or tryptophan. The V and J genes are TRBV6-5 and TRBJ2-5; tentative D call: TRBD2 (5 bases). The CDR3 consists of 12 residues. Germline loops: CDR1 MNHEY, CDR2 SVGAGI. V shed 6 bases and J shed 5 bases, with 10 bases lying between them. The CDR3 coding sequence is TGTGCCAGCAGCTCTTCGGGGGAGACCCAGTACATC. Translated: CASSSSGETQYI.

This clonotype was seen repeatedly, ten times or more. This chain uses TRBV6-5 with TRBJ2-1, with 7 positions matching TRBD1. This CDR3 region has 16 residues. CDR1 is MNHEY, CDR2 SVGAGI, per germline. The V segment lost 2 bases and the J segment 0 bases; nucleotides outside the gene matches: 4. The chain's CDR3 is CASSYDRASSYNEQFF. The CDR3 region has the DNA TGTGCCAGCAGTTACGACAGGGCGAGCTCCTACAATGAGCAGTTCTTC.

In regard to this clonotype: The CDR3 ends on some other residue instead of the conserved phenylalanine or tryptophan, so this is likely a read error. The CDR3 DNA follows: TGTGCCATCAGTTTCGCGGAGGCCTACAAGCAGTACTCC. It translates to CAISFAEAYKQYS. This chain joins TRBV10-3 and TRBJ2-7; TRBD2 might be the D (5 bases). CDR3 size: 13 residues. CDR1 is ENHRY and CDR2 is SYGVKD in the germline V gene.

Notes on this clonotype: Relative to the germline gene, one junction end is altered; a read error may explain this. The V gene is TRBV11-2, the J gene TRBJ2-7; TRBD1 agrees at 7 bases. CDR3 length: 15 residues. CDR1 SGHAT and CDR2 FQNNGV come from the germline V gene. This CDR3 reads CASGLNPGQSYEQYF. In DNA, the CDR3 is TGTGCCAGCGGCTTAAACCCGGGACAGAGCTACGAGCAGTACTTC.

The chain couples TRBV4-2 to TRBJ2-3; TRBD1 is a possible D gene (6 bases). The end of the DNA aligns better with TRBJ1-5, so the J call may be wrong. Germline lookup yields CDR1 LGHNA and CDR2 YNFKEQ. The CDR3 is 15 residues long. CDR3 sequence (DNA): TGTGCCAGCAGCCAAGATGCGATTTCAGGGGTTACGCAGCATTTT. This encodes CASSQDAISGVTQHF.

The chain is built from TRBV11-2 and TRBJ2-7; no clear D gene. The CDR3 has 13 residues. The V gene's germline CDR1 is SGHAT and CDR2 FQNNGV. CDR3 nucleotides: TGTGTCAGTAGCTCCATTACGTGGGGCGAGCAGTACTTC. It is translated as CVSSSITWGEQYF.

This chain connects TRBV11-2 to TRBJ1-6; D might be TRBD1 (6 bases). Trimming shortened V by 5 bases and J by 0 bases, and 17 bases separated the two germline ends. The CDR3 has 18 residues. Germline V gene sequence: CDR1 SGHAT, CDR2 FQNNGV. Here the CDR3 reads CASSPRARGNSYNSPLHF. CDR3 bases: TGTGCCAGCAGCCCCCGAGCAAGGGGGAACTCCTATAATTCACCCCTCCACTTT.

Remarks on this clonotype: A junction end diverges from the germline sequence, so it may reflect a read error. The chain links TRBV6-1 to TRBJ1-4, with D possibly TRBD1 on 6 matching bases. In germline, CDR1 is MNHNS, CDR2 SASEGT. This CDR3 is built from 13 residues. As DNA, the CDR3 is TGTGCCAGCCAAGGACAGTCCAATGAAGAACTGTTTTTT. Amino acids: CASQGQSNEELFF.

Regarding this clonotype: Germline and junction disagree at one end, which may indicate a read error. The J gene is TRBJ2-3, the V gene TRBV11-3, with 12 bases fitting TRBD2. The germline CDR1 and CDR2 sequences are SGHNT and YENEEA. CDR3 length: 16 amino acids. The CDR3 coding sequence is TGTGCAAGCAACCCAGGGACTAGCGGGTTTATAGATACGCAGTATTTT. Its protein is CASNPGTSGFIDTQYF.

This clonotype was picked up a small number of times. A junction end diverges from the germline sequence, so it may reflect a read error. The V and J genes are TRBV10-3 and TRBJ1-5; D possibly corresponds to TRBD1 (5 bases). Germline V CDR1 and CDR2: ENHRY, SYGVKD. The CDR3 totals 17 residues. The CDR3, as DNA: TGTACCATCAGTGAGTCGGGGGGACGGTCGAGCAATCAACCCCAGCATTTT. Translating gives CTISESGGRSSNQPQHF.